This TCR beta chain was captured in a study of blood T cell repertoires in COVID-19. Study-level background: Samples taken during acute and convalescent COVID-19 were collected in the United States, Italy and Spain. T cells, B-cell-depleted T cells, or PBMCs supplied cDNA or gDNA.

Deletions cut 0 bases from V and 1 base from J, with 21 bases between. There are 19 residues in the CDR3. The germline V gene encodes CDR1 LGHDT and CDR2 YNNKEL (reference sequence). Authors' data handling: From reference gene primer amplification, estimates of nucleated cell counts were derived. TCRdb's table, derived via immunoSEQ multiplex PCR, lists solely in-frame clones and lacks some. V and J calls and clone size are those listed in that table; D and trimming were worked out from the DNA. The data contain some 700,000 clones, around 89% of them singletons. The TCR originated in a woman aged 18 to 35 with acute or convalescent COVID-19. The chain joins TRBV3-1 (or the pseudogene TRBV3-2) to TRBJ1-1; D perhaps matches TRBD1 (6 bases). The sample taken for sequencing was peripheral blood. The CDR3: CASSQERCCRGGENTEAFF. Written as DNA, the CDR3 is TGTGCCAGCAGCCAAGAACGGTGTTGTCGGGGGGGCGAGAACACTGAAGCTTTCTTT.